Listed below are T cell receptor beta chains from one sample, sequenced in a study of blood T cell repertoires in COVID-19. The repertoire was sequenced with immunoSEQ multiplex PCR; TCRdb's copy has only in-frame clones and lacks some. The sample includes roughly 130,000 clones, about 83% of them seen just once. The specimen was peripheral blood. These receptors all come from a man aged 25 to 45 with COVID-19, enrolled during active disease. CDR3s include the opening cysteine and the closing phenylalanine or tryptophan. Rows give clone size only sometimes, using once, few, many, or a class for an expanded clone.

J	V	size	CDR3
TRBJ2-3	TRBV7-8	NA	CASSRAGGPTDTQYF
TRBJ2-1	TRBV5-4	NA	CASSLGPAGGSNEQFF
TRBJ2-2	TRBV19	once	CASSPRRVDTGELFF
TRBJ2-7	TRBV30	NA	CAWSRTGTSGSLKYF
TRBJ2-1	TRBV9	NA	CASSVEGTSGRGDYNEQFF
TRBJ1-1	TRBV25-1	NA	CASTPTGENTEAFF
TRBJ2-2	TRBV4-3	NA	CASSQAGAGTGELFF
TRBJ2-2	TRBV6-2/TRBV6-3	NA	CASSRSQRGGTGELFF
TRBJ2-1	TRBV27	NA	CASSPAQGVPYNEQFF
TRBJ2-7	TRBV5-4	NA	CASSLGQGDYEQYF
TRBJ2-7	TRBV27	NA	CASSLNSYSYEQYF
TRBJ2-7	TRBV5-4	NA	CASTLGGSYEQYF
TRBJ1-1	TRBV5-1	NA	CASSSTGGRGNTEAFF
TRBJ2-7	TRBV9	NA	CASSVAEGWQGGEQYF
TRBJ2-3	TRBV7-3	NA	CASSLTRGKDTQYF
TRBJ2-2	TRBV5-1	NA	CASSPGQPNTGELFF
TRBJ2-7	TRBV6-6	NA	CASSLTGTVYEQYF
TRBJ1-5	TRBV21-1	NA	CVAAASEKPQHF
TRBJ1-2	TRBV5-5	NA	CASSLSGSEGYGYTF
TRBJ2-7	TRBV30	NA	CAWFPGTGLGEQYF
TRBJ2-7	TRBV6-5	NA	CASSYSTGEQYF
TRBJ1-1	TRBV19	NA	CASTPRGASYTEAFF
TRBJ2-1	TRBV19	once	CASSITGTINEQFF
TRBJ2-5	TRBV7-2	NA	CASSYILRETQYF
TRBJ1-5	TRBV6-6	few	CASSYSTGPANQPQHF
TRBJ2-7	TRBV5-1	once	CASSDGGASYEQYF
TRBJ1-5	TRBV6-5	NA	CASSYSFGSPQHF
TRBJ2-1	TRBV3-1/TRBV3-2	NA	CASSQRRGSYNEQFF
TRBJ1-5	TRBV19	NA	CASRTGNQPQHF
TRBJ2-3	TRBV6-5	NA	CASRGRIRTDTQYF
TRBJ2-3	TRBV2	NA	CASSEQRTSDTQYF
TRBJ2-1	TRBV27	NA	CASSPGHLYNEQFF
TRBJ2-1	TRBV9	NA	CASSVGTSGSLGYNEQFF
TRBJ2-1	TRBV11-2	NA	CASSLEAQREQFF
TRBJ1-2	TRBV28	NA	CASSSLENYGYTF
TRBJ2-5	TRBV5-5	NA	CASSFGQMETQYF
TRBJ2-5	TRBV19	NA	CASSVTSVAEETQYF
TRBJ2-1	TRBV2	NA	CASSQRLAGVGPGQFF
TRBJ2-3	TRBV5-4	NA	CASSPGLAGAVWADTQYF
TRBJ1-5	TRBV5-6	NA	CASSLRVQGLNQPQHF
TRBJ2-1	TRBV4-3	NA	CASSQDTSSYNEQFF
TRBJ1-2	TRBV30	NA	CAWRGKGTGDGYTF
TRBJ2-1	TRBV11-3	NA	CASSRQGGPEQFF
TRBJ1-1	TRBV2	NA	CASSPRAPGVGEAFF
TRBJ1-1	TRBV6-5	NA	CASSYGTGNTEAFF
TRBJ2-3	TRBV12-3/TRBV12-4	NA	CASTRGRTDTQYF
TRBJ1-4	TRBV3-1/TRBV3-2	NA	CASSLGTGEKLFF
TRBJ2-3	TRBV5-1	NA	CASSLGLAGSTDTQYF
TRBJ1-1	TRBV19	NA	CASRLTGSLNTEAFF
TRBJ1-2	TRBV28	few	CASSLFPGLTYGYTF
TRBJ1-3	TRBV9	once	CASSVGGQIGNTIYF
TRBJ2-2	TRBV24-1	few	CATSDTSLGETGELFF
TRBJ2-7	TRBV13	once	CASSLTGVGYEQYF
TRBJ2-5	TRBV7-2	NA	CASSSPNRQETQYF
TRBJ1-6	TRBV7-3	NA	CASSLGSSYNSPLHF
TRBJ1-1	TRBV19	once	CASSIATGMDTEAFF
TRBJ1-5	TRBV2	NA	CASSGTEYTASQHF